These T cell receptor beta chains were read from a single sample in a study of OX40 agonist ivuxolimab in advanced cancers. The table came from immunoSEQ multiplex PCR; TCRdb's copy has only in-frame clones and leaves some out. The sample lists roughly 58,000 clones, about 83% occurring once. This specimen consisted of CD4+ or CD8+ T cells sorted from blood, obtained in a trial of the OX40 agonist ivuxolimab. The receptors shown here come from an adult with an advanced solid tumor such as melanoma, head and neck, liver or kidney cancer. CDR3s include the opening cysteine and the closing phenylalanine or tryptophan. The D gene is left open where the match is weak. Size values are once, few and many counts, or a class for expanded clones, and some rows have none.

clone size,J gene,D gene,V gene,CDR3 protein,CDR3 DNA
NA,TRBJ2-5,NA,TRBV5-1,CASMLAAQETQYF,TGCGCCAGCATGCTGGCAGCCCAAGAGACCCAGTACTTC
NA,TRBJ2-5,NA,TRBV19,CASSIGSLRGETQYF,TGTGCCAGTAGTATAGGGAGTCTTCGAGGGGAGACCCAGTACTTC
NA,TRBJ2-7,NA,TRBV5-6,CASSYTSYEQYF,TGTGCCAGCAGCTATACGTCCTACGAGCAGTACTTC
NA,TRBJ1-1,NA,TRBV4-1,CASSQGVLGRTLNTEAFF,TGCGCCAGCAGCCAAGGTGTTTTGGGACGGACGCTGAACACTGAAGCTTTCTTT
once,TRBJ1-2,TRBD1,TRBV7-2,CASSSTQLRGQGYGYTF,TGTGCCAGCAGCTCTACCCAACTGAGGGGGCAGGGCTATGGCTACACCTTC
NA,TRBJ2-3,TRBD2,TRBV4-2,CASSEGLAGGRDTQYF,TGTGCCAGCAGCGAGGGACTAGCGGGGGGGAGGGATACGCAGTATTTT
NA,TRBJ1-6,TRBD1,TRBV19,CASRNRGGEGSPLHF,TGTGCCAGCAGGAACAGGGGAGGGGAAGGATCACCCCTCCACTTT
NA,TRBJ1-3,NA,TRBV27,CASSLGVPGVSGNTIYF,TGTGCCAGCAGTTTAGGAGTCCCCGGCGTCTCTGGAAACACCATATATTTT
few,TRBJ1-5,NA,TRBV25-1,CASRPPGTNQPQHF,TGTGCCAGCAGACCGCCGGGGACCAATCAGCCCCAGCATTTT
NA,TRBJ2-7,NA,TRBV7-9,CASSLELPDEQYF,TGTGCCAGCAGCTTAGAGTTGCCCGACGAGCAGTACTTC
NA,TRBJ2-1,NA,TRBV7-3,CASSPGQNYNEQFF,TGTGCCAGCAGCCCCGGACAGAACTACAATGAGCAGTTCTTC
NA,TRBJ2-7,NA,TRBV6-1,CASTARFRSYEQYF,TGTGCCAGCACGGCGAGGTTTCGTTCCTACGAGCAGTACTTC
NA,TRBJ1-5,NA,TRBV2,CASNVMYSNQPQHF,TGTGCCAGCAACGTCATGTATAGCAATCAGCCCCAGCATTTT
NA,TRBJ1-2,TRBD1,TRBV19,CASTNRQGTYGYTF,TGTGCCAGTACCAACAGACAGGGGACCTATGGCTACACCTTC
NA,TRBJ2-2,NA,TRBV18,CASSPRAKTGGTGELFF,TGTGCCAGCTCACCACGGGCAAAGACAGGAGGCACCGGGGAGCTGTTTTTT
once,TRBJ1-1,NA,TRBV5-5,CASRQGRRNTEAFF,TGTGCCAGCAGGCAGGGCAGGCGAAACACTGAAGCTTTCTTT
NA,TRBJ2-7,TRBD2,TRBV19,CASSIDPSGGFNEQYF,TGTGCCAGTAGTATAGATCCCAGCGGGGGTTTCAACGAGCAGTACTTC
NA,TRBJ1-1,NA,TRBV5-6,CASSPQGNTEAFF,TGTGCCAGCAGCCCGCAGGGGAACACTGAAGCTTTCTTT
few,TRBJ2-7,NA,TRBV7-6,CASRQGSDRTYEQYF,TGTGCCAGCAGACAAGGATCAGACAGGACCTACGAGCAGTACTTC
NA,TRBJ1-1,NA,TRBV29-1,CSGYVNTEAFF,TGCAGCGGCTACGTGAACACTGAAGCTTTCTTT
NA,TRBJ2-1,NA,TRBV29-1,CSVERGLVDEQFF,TGCAGCGTTGAAAGGGGGTTGGTCGATGAGCAGTTCTTC
NA,TRBJ1-1,TRBD1,TRBV10-3,CAIRGTAMNTEAFF,TGTGCCATCAGGGGGACAGCGATGAACACTGAAGCTTTCTTT
NA,TRBJ2-5,TRBD1,TRBV5-1,CASSVTGTDMETQYF,TGCGCCAGCAGCGTCACCGGGACAGATATGGAGACCCAGTACTTC
NA,TRBJ1-4,TRBD1,TRBV6-5,CASSSTGGMTNEKLFF,TGTGCCAGCAGTTCGACAGGGGGCATGACTAATGAAAAACTGTTTTTT
NA,TRBJ2-3,TRBD2,TRBV9,CASSDRDYHTQYF,TGTGCCAGCAGCGACCGGGACTATCATACGCAGTATTTT
NA,TRBJ2-1,TRBD2,TRBV2,CASSVTGGKVDEQFF,TGTGCCAGCAGTGTTACGGGGGGGAAAGTCGATGAGCAGTTCTTC
NA,TRBJ2-7,NA,TRBV7-2,CASSPQNYEQYF,TGTGCCAGCAGCCCACAGAACTACGAGCAGTACTTC
NA,TRBJ1-1,NA,TRBV6-1,CASHQGINTEAFF,TGTGCCAGCCATCAGGGGATTAACACTGAAGCTTTCTTT
once,TRBJ1-6,TRBD1,TRBV5-6,CASSSTRGLNNSPLHF,TGTGCCAGCAGTTCCACCAGGGGGCTGAATAATTCACCCCTCCACTTT
NA,TRBJ2-1,NA,TRBV5-4,CASSLKDFDEQFF,TGTGCCAGCAGCTTAAAAGATTTCGATGAGCAGTTCTTC
NA,TRBJ2-7,NA,TRBV6-5,CASSYSGLESYEQYF,TGTGCCAGCAGTTACTCCGGACTGGAGTCCTACGAGCAGTACTTC
NA,TRBJ2-7,NA,TRBV30,CAWRGGGSSVEQYF,TGTGCCTGGAGAGGGGGCGGGAGTTCCGTCGAGCAGTACTTC
NA,TRBJ2-7,NA,TRBV25-1,CASSESGYEQYF,TGTGCCAGCAGTGAATCGGGCTACGAGCAGTACTTC
NA,TRBJ1-6,NA,TRBV6-5,CASSLNSPLHF,TGTGCCAGCAGCCTTAATTCACCCCTCCACTTT
NA,TRBJ2-3,TRBD1,TRBV19,CASSTDRGTDTQYF,TGTGCCAGTAGTACCGACAGGGGCACAGATACGCAGTATTTT
NA,TRBJ1-3,NA,TRBV5-1,CASSPGVNTGNTIYF,TGCGCCAGCAGCCCCGGAGTCAATACTGGAAACACCATATATTTT
NA,TRBJ1-1,NA,TRBV5-1,CASSSEGVEAFF,TGCGCCAGCAGCTCCGAGGGGGTCGAAGCTTTCTTT
NA,TRBJ2-5,NA,TRBV30,CAWSPIGGGFQETQYF,TGTGCCTGGAGTCCAATAGGGGGGGGATTCCAAGAGACCCAGTACTTC
NA,TRBJ1-6,NA,TRBV5-6,CASSFGSTNSPLHF,TGTGCCAGCAGCTTCGGCAGTACGAATTCACCCCTCCACTTT
NA,TRBJ2-5,NA,TRBV5-1,CASSPGTPQETQYF,TGCGCCAGCAGCCCCGGGACTCCCCAAGAGACCCAGTACTTC
few,TRBJ1-5,NA,TRBV10-3,CAISVNNQPQHF,TGTGCCATCAGTGTGAACAATCAGCCCCAGCATTTT
NA,TRBJ2-3,NA,TRBV27,CASSTASTDTQYF,TGTGCCAGCAGTACAGCTAGCACAGATACGCAGTATTTT
NA,TRBJ1-1,TRBD1,TRBV28,CASRSPGGKGTEAFF,TGTGCCAGCAGGTCTCCAGGGGGCAAGGGCACTGAAGCTTTCTTT
NA,TRBJ2-7,NA,TRBV7-9,CASSSSYTGQISYEQYF,TGTGCCAGCAGCTCCTCCTACACAGGACAGATCTCCTACGAGCAGTACTTC
NA,TRBJ1-5,NA,TRBV30,CACSKLADSNQPQHF,TGTGCCTGTTCGAAGTTGGCGGATAGCAATCAGCCCCAGCATTTT
NA,TRBJ2-1,TRBD1,TRBV19,CASTPGTGALREQFF,TGTGCCAGTACCCCCGGGACAGGGGCCCTCAGGGAGCAGTTCTTC
NA,TRBJ2-3,NA,TRBV12-1,CASSFVRRTSALGVGDTQYF,TGTGCCAGCAGCTTTGTTCGAAGGACTAGCGCCCTGGGGGTCGGAGATACGCAGTATTTT
NA,TRBJ2-5,NA,TRBV6-1,CASELYPIQETQYF,TGTGCCAGCGAACTCTATCCGATCCAAGAGACCCAGTACTTC
NA,TRBJ2-3,NA,TRBV10-3,CAISAEGAEDTQYF,TGTGCCATCAGTGCGGAGGGAGCGGAAGATACGCAGTATTTT
NA,TRBJ1-1,NA,TRBV6-5,CASRPSVGGTEAFF,TGTGCCAGCAGGCCTTCGGTTGGCGGGACTGAAGCTTTCTTT
NA,TRBJ1-2,NA,TRBV28,CASSWEDRNYGYTF,TGTGCCAGCAGTTGGGAGGACAGAAACTATGGCTACACCTTC
NA,TRBJ2-7,NA,TRBV13,CASSLFGYEQYF,TGTGCCAGCAGCTTATTCGGCTACGAGCAGTACTTC
NA,TRBJ1-5,NA,TRBV5-4,CASSTRPDQPQHF,TGTGCCAGCAGTACTCGGCCAGATCAGCCCCAGCATTTT
once,TRBJ1-5,NA,TRBV2,CASRRSNQPQHF,TGTGCCAGCCGACGGTCCAATCAGCCCCAGCATTTT
once,TRBJ2-1,TRBD2,TRBV11-2,CASTGLAGPPGEQFF,TGTGCCAGCACCGGACTAGCGGGTCCCCCGGGGGAGCAGTTCTTC
NA,TRBJ2-5,NA,TRBV5-1,CASSLRGETQYF,TGCGCCAGCAGCTTAAGAGGAGAGACCCAGTACTTC
NA,TRBJ1-2,NA,TRBV7-4,CASRGPSF,TGTGCCAGCAGGGGACCCTCCTTC
NA,TRBJ2-3,NA,TRBV27,CASSLWGGKTDTQYF,TGTGCCAGCAGTTTATGGGGCGGGAAGACAGATACGCAGTATTTT
once,TRBJ2-7,NA,TRBV10-3,CATSLLGEQYF,TGTGCCACCTCGCTCCTAGGGGAGCAGTACTTC
NA,TRBJ1-6,NA,TRBV11-2,CASSLPIGTYNSPLHF,TGTGCCAGCAGCCTACCCATCGGTACCTATAATTCACCCCTCCACTTT